The clone carrying this T cell receptor beta chain was seen a single time. This specimen belongs to a study of blood T cell repertoires in COVID-19. Whole-study context: Acute and convalescent COVID-19 samples came from the United States, Italy and Spain.

Libraries were prepared by immunoSEQ multiplex PCR; TCRdb keeps only in-frame clonotypes and omits some of them. The sample includes roughly 200,000 clones, roughly 84% seen only once; the top ten take around 6.6%. Per germline, CDR1 SGHDN and CDR2 FVKESK. Between the trimmed V and J ends, which lost 3 bases and 6 bases, there was a span of 9 bases. This CDR3 is built from 13 residues. This TCR was recovered from a woman between 40 and 55 years old who had recovered from COVID-19. Sequenced material: peripheral blood. The J gene is TRBJ2-1, the V gene TRBV14; tentatively, D is TRBD2 (6 bases). For the CDR3, the DNA is TGTGCCAGCAGCCATCGCGGGGCCAATGAGCAGTTCTTC. This codes for CASSHRGANEQFF.